This paragraph reports one T cell receptor (beta chain). This sample stems from a study of technical replicates of blood from a handful of donors. This CDR3 region has 13 residues. Per the germline V gene, CDR1 is SNHLY and CDR2 is FYNNEI. Trimming left V 6 bases short and J 2 bases short, with 11 bases between. The table came from immunoSEQ multiplex PCR; TCRdb's copy has only in-frame clones and leaves some out. The sample has approximately 97,000 clones; approximately 96% are singletons. Sequencing was carried out using T cells isolated from PBMCs. The receptor was derived from a human donor in good health. The rearrangement joins TRBV2 to TRBJ2-7, with D unresolved. The CDR3: CASRNVGTYEQYF. As DNA, the CDR3 is TGTGCCAGCAGGAATGTGGGCACCTACGAGCAGTACTTC.